This T cell receptor beta chain emerged from a study of T-cell memory formation after mild COVID-19. Germline V lookup: CDR1 SEHNR, CDR2 FQNEAQ (reference sequence). The CDR3 totals 12 residues. Trimming cost V 9 bases and J 4 bases, with 11 bases left between them. TCRdb reanalysed the 5' RACE reads using MiXCR and keeps one entry per CDR3 protein. The sample includes some 310,000 distinct CDR3 sequences, approximately 22% of them seen just once. Material for sequencing was PBMCs or a T cell subset sorted from them (not recorded which). This clonotype originated in a man between 18 and 35 years old who had mild COVID-19 (a few samples of this study predate the infection). Cell type and time point are not known. The chain carries TRBV7-9 and TRBJ2-3, with D perhaps matching TRBD2 (5 bases). In nucleotides, the CDR3 is TGTGCCAGTGAGGGAGATGCAGATACGCAGTATTTT. Encoded protein: CASEGDADTQYF.